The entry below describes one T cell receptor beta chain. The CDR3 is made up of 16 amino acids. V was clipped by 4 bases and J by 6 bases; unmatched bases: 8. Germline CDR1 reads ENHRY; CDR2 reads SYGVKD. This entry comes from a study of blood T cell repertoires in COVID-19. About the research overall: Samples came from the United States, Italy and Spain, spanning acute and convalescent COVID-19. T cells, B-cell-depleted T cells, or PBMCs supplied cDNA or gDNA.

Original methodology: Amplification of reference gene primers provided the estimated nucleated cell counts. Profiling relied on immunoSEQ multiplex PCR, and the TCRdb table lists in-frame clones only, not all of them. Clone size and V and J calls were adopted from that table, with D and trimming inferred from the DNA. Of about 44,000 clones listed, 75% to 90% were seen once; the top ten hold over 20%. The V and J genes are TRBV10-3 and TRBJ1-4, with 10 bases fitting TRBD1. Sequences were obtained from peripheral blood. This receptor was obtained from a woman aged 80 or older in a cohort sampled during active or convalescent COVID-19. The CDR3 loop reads CAISAGTGTGDEKLFF. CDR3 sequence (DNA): TGTGCCATCAGTGCCGGTACCGGGACAGGGGATGAAAAACTGTTTTTT.